Presented here are 15 T cell receptor beta chains from one specimen sequenced in a study of early T cells in non-severe SARS-CoV-2 infection. TCRdb re-called the 5' RACE reads with MiXCR, one entry per CDR3 protein. This repertoire shows about 61,000 distinct CDR3 sequences, 12% found once; its top ten account for approximately 1.2%. This specimen consisted of whole blood, obtained at baseline. These receptor sequences come from an adult who was a healthcare worker with PCR-confirmed SARS-CoV-2 infection or an uninfected control (not recorded which). The donor label of this sample is uncertain.

J is TRBJ2-5 and V is TRBV6-5, with TRBD2 as a possible D gene (6 bases). The ends were cut back, 6 bases at V and 1 base at J, with 15 bases in the middle. The length of the CDR3 is 15 residues. Per the germline V gene, CDR1 is MNHEY and CDR2 is SVGAGI. CDR3 residues: CASREGGVPQETQYF. The CDR3 DNA follows: TGTGCCAGCAGGGAAGGAGGGGTCCCCCAAGAGACCCAGTACTTC.

The rearrangement joins TRBV24-1 to TRBJ2-3; the match to TRBD1 covers 9 bases. Trimming cost V 4 bases and J 1 base; bases outside gene matches: 11. Germline values: CDR1 KGHDR, CDR2 SFDVKD. The CDR3 runs 18 residues. The CDR3 reads CATSETGQGIFGTDTQYF. The CDR3 coding sequence is TGTGCCACCAGTGAGACCGGACAGGGGATATTCGGCACAGATACGCAGTATTTT.

The gene calls are TRBV5-1 and TRBJ2-3, with D unresolved. The CDR3 runs to 15 residues. The germline V gene encodes CDR1 SGHRS and CDR2 YFSETQ. The V end lost 0 bases, the J end lost 2 bases, and 10 bases lay between the germline ends. Here the CDR3 DNA reads TGCGCCAGCAGCTTGGACACCCCTACCACAGATACGCAGTATTTT. This encodes CASSLDTPTTDTQYF.

This clonotype turned up a few times. The chain uses TRBV6-6 and TRBJ1-6; a weak D match, TRBD1 (6 bases). The germline CDR1 and CDR2 sequences are MNHNY and SVGAGI (reference sequence). CDR3 length: 17 amino acids. V lost 4 bases, J lost 2 bases, and 15 bases lay in between. The CDR3 sequence: CASSFYRVGTYNSPLHF. The CDR3 bases are TGTGCCAGCAGTTTCTACAGGGTAGGGACCTATAATTCACCCCTCCACTTT.

The sample holds a few counts of this clonotype. V usage is TRBV28 and J usage is TRBJ1-1; D ambiguous. The CDR3 has 15 amino acids. CDR1 and CDR2 from the germline V gene are MDHEN and SYDVKM. The V and J ends lost 6 bases and 8 bases respectively, with 22 bases between them. CDR3 DNA: TGTGCCAGCAGCTCCTCCCAAACCCAAGTGGAAGAAGCTTTCTTT. It codes for CASSSSQTQVEEAFF.

The table lists this clonotype with many counts. The chain couples TRBV11-2 to TRBJ2-1; no firm D call. Germline assignment: CDR1 SGHAT and CDR2 FQNNGV. Trimming cost V 0 bases and J 5 bases, with 5 bases left between them. This CDR3 contains 13 residues. The CDR3 sequence is CASSLESDNEQFF. CDR3 nucleotides: TGTGCCAGCAGCTTAGAAAGCGACAATGAGCAGTTCTTC.

The J gene is TRBJ1-5, the V gene TRBV3-1, with D possibly TRBD1 on 6 matching bases. CDR3 length: 14 amino acids. V was pared by 4 bases and J by 3 bases, with 10 bases between. Germline values: CDR1 LGHDT, CDR2 YNNKEL (reference sequence). The CDR3 region is CASSLGGLNQPQHF. The CDR3 DNA reads as TGTGCCAGCAGCCTCGGGGGGCTCAATCAGCCCCAGCATTTT.

The chain has TRBV6-1 and TRBJ1-4; possibly TRBD1 for D (6 bases). The CDR3 sequence is 16 residues long. CDR1 is MNHNS and CDR2 is SASEGT in the germline V gene. V was shortened by 7 bases and J by 2 bases, with 17 bases between the two germline ends. Here the CDR3 DNA reads TGTGCCAGCACCTCCGGGCGCAGGGGTACTAATGAAAAACTGTTTTTT. It encodes CASTSGRRGTNEKLFF.

Many counts were recorded for this clonotype. The chain links TRBV2 to TRBJ1-4; possibly TRBD1 for D (5 bases). The CDR3 is 15 amino acids. CDR1 is SNHLY, CDR2 FYNNEI, per germline. V lost 2 bases, J lost 8 bases, and 15 bases lay in between. CDR3 bases: TGTGCCAGCAGTGAATTCGGGGGAAGTATGGAAAAACTGTTTTTT. Its protein is CASSEFGGSMEKLFF.

The chain links TRBV7-3 to TRBJ1-1, with D perhaps matching TRBD1 (6 bases). The CDR3 is 15 amino acids. The V gene lost 2 bases and the J gene lost 1 base, with 11 bases spanning the gap. Germline CDR1 reads SGHTA; CDR2 reads FQGTGA. CDR3 nucleotide sequence: TGTGCCAGCAGCTTACGGGGACATAAGAACACTGAAGCTTTCTTT. Translation: CASSLRGHKNTEAFF.

V and J are TRBV21-1 and TRBJ2-7. TRBV21-1 is tagged as a pseudogene. CDR3 length: 14 amino acids. The CDR3 sequence: CASSKRCRPYEQYV. The CDR3 DNA is TGTGCCAGCAGCAAAAGGTGTAGACCCTACGAGCAGTACGTC.

This clonotype came up a few times. This chain joins TRBV7-6 and TRBJ2-1; no clear D. Between the trimmed V and J ends, which lost 3 bases and 6 bases, there was a span of 6 bases. In germline, CDR1 is SGHVS, CDR2 FNYEAQ. This CDR3 contains 12 residues. The CDR3 loop is CASSFSGNEQFF. The CDR3 region has the DNA TGTGCCAGCAGCTTCTCGGGCAATGAGCAGTTCTTC. Full variable domain (rest looked up from reference TRBV7-6 and TRBJ2-1): GAGVSQSPRYKVTKRGQDVALRCDPISGHVSLYWYRQALGQGPEFLTYFNYEAQQDKSGLPNDRFSAERPEGSISTLTIQRTEQRDSAMYRCASSFSGNEQFFGPGTRLTVL.

This clonotype has more than one count but fewer than ten. The gene calls are TRBV15 and TRBJ2-1; tentatively, D is TRBD2 (6 bases). V was pared by 2 bases and J by 3 bases, with 20 bases between. Germline V CDR1 and CDR2: LNHNV, YYDKDF (reference sequence). This CDR3 spans 18 amino acids. The CDR3 nucleotides read TGTGCCACCAGCAGATCAATGGGGGGACCACAGCTCTACAATGAGCAGTTCTTC. This encodes CATSRSMGGPQLYNEQFF.

This clonotype was counted between two and nine times. The J gene is TRBJ1-1, the V gene TRBV12-3 or TRBV12-4; D call uncertain. Trimming stripped 3 bases from V and 5 bases from J, with 10 bases between. This CDR3 contains 13 residues. CDR3 sequence reads: CASSLSRETEAFF. CDR3 DNA sequence: TGTGCCAGCAGTTTGTCGCGGGAAACTGAAGCTTTCTTT.

This chain connects TRBV6-1 to TRBJ1-1; no firm D call. The CDR3 totals 16 residues. V lost 2 bases and J 2 bases, leaving 15 bases between the germline ends. Germline CDR1 is MNHNS and CDR2 is SASEGT. The CDR3 nucleotides are TGTGCCAGCAGTGAATTGGGGTTCGCGCCTAACACTGAAGCTTTCTTT. It codes for CASSELGFAPNTEAFF.